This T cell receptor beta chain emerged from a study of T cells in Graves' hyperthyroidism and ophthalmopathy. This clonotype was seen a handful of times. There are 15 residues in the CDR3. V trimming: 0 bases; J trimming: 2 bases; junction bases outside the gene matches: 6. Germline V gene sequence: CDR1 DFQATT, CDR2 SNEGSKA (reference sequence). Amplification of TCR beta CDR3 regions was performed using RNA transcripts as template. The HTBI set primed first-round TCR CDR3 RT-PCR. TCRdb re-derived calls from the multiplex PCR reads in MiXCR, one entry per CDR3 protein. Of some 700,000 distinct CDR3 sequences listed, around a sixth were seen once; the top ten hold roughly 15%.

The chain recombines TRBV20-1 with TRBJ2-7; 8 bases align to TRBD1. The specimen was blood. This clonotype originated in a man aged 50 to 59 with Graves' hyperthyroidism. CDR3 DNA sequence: TGCAGTGCTAGAGATCAACAGGGGGTTGCCTACGAGCAGTACTTC. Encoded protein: CSARDQQGVAYEQYF.